Below are 32 T cell receptor beta chains sequenced from a single sample in a study of blood T cell repertoires in COVID-19. Only in-frame clones appear in the TCRdb table, and some are missing; sequencing was by immunoSEQ multiplex PCR. Of over 130,000 clones in the sample, more than 65% were seen once. The sequenced sample consisted of peripheral blood. These receptor sequences come from a human donor in a cohort sampled during active COVID-19.

This chain uses TRBV10-3 with TRBJ1-1; TRBD1 is a possible D gene (6 bases). Germline V gives CDR1 ENHRY, CDR2 SYGVKD. The CDR3 runs 12 residues. V lost 10 bases, J lost 1 base, and 10 bases lay in between. The CDR3 loop reads CATRTANTEAFF. The CDR3 DNA reads TGTGCCACTCGGACAGCGAACACTGAAGCTTTCTTT.

This rearrangement joins TRBV28 to TRBJ1-5; no clear D gene. The length of the CDR3 is 15 residues. CDR1 is MDHEN, CDR2 SYDVKM, per germline. The ends were cut back, 5 bases at V and 4 bases at J, with 15 bases in the middle. The CDR3 loop reads CASSLQRVPNQPQHF. CDR3 nucleotides: TGTGCCAGCAGTCTCCAACGGGTTCCGAATCAGCCCCAGCATTTT.

J is TRBJ1-1 and V is TRBV28; D unclear. Between the trimmed V and J ends, which lost 6 bases and 4 bases, there was a span of 12 bases. In germline, CDR1 is MDHEN, CDR2 SYDVKM. The CDR3 extends over 13 amino acids. The CDR3 sequence: CASSLPRGTEAFF. The CDR3, as DNA: TGTGCCAGCAGCCTGCCTCGGGGCACTGAAGCTTTCTTT.

V and J are TRBV28 and TRBJ2-7; D is unresolved. Germline V CDR1 and CDR2: MDHEN, SYDVKM. CDR3 length equals 15 residues. V lost 3 bases and J 0 bases, leaving 12 bases between the germline ends. The CDR3 nucleotides read TGTGCCAGCAGTTTCCTAGAGAGATACTCCTACGAGCAGTACTTC. Protein product: CASSFLERYSYEQYF.

The V call is TRBV4-2, the J call TRBJ2-2; D is perhaps TRBD2 (5 bases). CDR1 is LGHNA, CDR2 YNFKEQ, per germline. This CDR3 comprises 14 residues. The V and J ends lost 5 bases and 4 bases respectively, with 11 bases between them. The CDR3 sequence: CASSVRVRTGELFF. In DNA, the CDR3 is TGTGCCAGCAGCGTGAGGGTTCGCACCGGGGAGCTGTTTTTT.

This clone was seen a single time. The chain uses TRBV3-1 (or the pseudogene TRBV3-2) and TRBJ2-3, with D unresolved. CDR1 and CDR2 (germline): LGHDT, YNNKEL (reference sequence). The CDR3 extends over 15 amino acids. With 4 bases removed from V and 2 bases from J, the gap between germline ends came to 13 bases. The CDR3 sequence is CASSRRARLTDTQYF. The CDR3 bases are TGTGCCAGCAGCCGGCGTGCGCGACTCACAGATACGCAGTATTTT.

V is TRBV5-4 and J is TRBJ2-5, with 11 bases lining up with TRBD2. The CDR3 consists of 19 residues. The junction had 15 bases not matched to a gene; V was cut back by 0 bases and J by 5 bases. The germline CDR1 and CDR2 sequences are SGHNT and YYREEE (reference sequence). This CDR3 reads CASSLAGLAGGQRGETQYF. CDR3 DNA sequence: TGTGCCAGCAGCTTGGCAGGGCTAGCGGGGGGCCAAAGGGGTGAGACCCAGTACTTC.

The chain uses TRBV20-1 and TRBJ2-7, with D uncertain. Germline V gene sequence: CDR1 DFQATT, CDR2 SNEGSKA (reference sequence). This CDR3 comprises 8 residues. The CDR3 DNA reads as TGCACCGCCGGTGAGCAGTACTTC. It is translated as CTAGEQYF.

V usage is TRBV6-5 and J usage is TRBJ1-3; D remains unclear. CDR1 MNHEY and CDR2 SVGAGI come from the germline V gene. V dropped 6 bases and J dropped 0 bases, with 9 bases sitting between them. The CDR3 runs 14 residues. The CDR3 DNA follows: TGTGCCAGCAGAACCGGGTACTCTGGAAACACCATATATTTT. This encodes CASRTGYSGNTIYF.

The rearrangement joins TRBV7-9 to TRBJ2-1, with D unresolved. V was shortened by 7 bases and J by 0 bases, with 10 bases between the two germline ends. Looked up from germline, CDR1 is SEHNR and CDR2 is FQNEAQ (reference sequence). The CDR3 contains 14 residues. The CDR3: CASNRASSYNEQFF. The CDR3 DNA reads as TGTGCCAGCAACCGCGCGTCCTCCTACAATGAGCAGTTCTTC.

V gene TRBV5-4 combines with J gene TRBJ1-6, with D perhaps matching TRBD1 (5 bases). CDR1 SGHNT and CDR2 YYREEE come from the germline V gene (reference sequence). There are 14 residues in the CDR3. Trimming took off 3 bases at V and 7 bases at J, with 11 bases between the two ends. The CDR3 sequence: CASSSQGGNSPLHF. The CDR3, as DNA: TGTGCCAGCAGCTCCCAGGGTGGCAATTCACCCCTCCACTTT.

The chain joins TRBV11-2 to TRBJ2-5, with 11 bases aligning to TRBD1. J lost 4 bases, V lost 2 bases, and 3 bases had no gene match. Germline V gives CDR1 SGHAT, CDR2 FQNNGV. The CDR3 loop spans 15 amino acids. The CDR3 bases are TGTGCCAGCAGCTTAATCGGGACAGGGGGAGAGACCCAGTACTTC. This sequence encodes CASSLIGTGGETQYF.

This clone turned up a few times. The genes are TRBV3-1 (or the pseudogene TRBV3-2) and TRBJ2-1; D is unclear. The CDR3 consists of 16 residues. Per the germline V gene, CDR1 is LGHDT and CDR2 is YNNKEL (reference sequence). The V gene lost 0 bases and the J gene lost 8 bases, with 17 bases spanning the gap. Written as DNA, the CDR3 is TGTGCCAGCAGCCAAGATCCCGCGGCCTGGTTGCATGAGCAGTTCTTC. Amino acid sequence: CASSQDPAAWLHEQFF.

CDR3 sequence: CASSRNNLQGAGELFF. In DNA form, the CDR3 reads TGTGCCAGCAGCCGTAATAACTTACAGGGGGCGGGGGAGCTGTTTTTT. The chain uses TRBV11-2 and TRBJ2-2; 9 bases are a match to TRBD1. The V gene's germline CDR1 is SGHAT and CDR2 FQNNGV. CDR3 length: 16 residues. Trimming at V came to 5 bases and at J to 8 bases, leaving 12 bases not matched to a gene.

This clone was seen just once. This sequence joins TRBV28 and TRBJ2-2, with TRBD1 matching over 9 bases. J lost 5 bases, V lost 5 bases, and 9 bases had no gene match. This CDR3 is 16 amino acids long. Per the germline V gene, CDR1 is MDHEN and CDR2 is SYDVKM. For the CDR3, the DNA is TGTGCCAGCAGTACACAGGGGGCGCTAGGGACCGGGGAGCTGTTTTTT. Protein sequence: CASSTQGALGTGELFF.

The table lists this clone with a few counts. This chain uses TRBV12-3 or TRBV12-4 with TRBJ2-3; maybe TRBD1 (5 bases). Trimming shortened V by 2 bases and J by 5 bases, and 5 bases separated the two germline ends. The CDR3 runs 12 residues. CDR3 loop: CASSLRGDTQYF. CDR3 coding DNA: TGTGCCAGCAGTTTAAGGGGAGATACGCAGTATTTT.

V and J are TRBV20-1 and TRBJ1-1, with TRBD1 matching over 10 bases. Germline V gene lookup returns CDR1 DFQATT and CDR2 SNEGSKA (reference sequence). The J segment lost 10 bases and the V segment lost 3 bases, leaving 11 bases of the junction unmatched. There are 14 residues in the CDR3. CDR3 coding DNA: TGCAGTGCTAGTTGGGACAGGGGATTTGGTTCAGCTTTCTTT. Its protein is CSASWDRGFGSAFF.

The chain carries TRBV29-1 and TRBJ2-3; 8 nucleotides align to TRBD1. Germline V gene sequence: CDR1 SQVTM, CDR2 ANQGSEA. The CDR3 is 16 residues long. The V segment lost 5 bases and the J segment 1 base; nucleotides outside the gene matches: 11. As DNA, the CDR3 is TGCAGCGTTTACCGGACAGGGTTTGGGGGCACAGATACGCAGTATTTT. Its protein product is CSVYRTGFGGTDTQYF.

The rearrangement links TRBV28 to TRBJ2-7; D not certain. Per germline, CDR1 MDHEN and CDR2 SYDVKM. The V end was cut by 6 bases, the J end by 3 bases, with 9 bases between. CDR3 size: 12 residues. CDR3 residues: CASSRLSYEQYF. DNA for the CDR3: TGTGCCAGCAGCCGTTTGAGCTACGAGCAGTACTTC.

The chain links TRBV4-1 to TRBJ2-5; 8 positions match TRBD2. The J segment lost 3 bases and the V segment lost 0 bases, leaving 9 bases of the junction unmatched. The V gene's germline CDR1 is MGHRA and CDR2 YSYEKL. The CDR3 is 17 amino acids. The CDR3 region has the DNA TGCGCCAGCAGCCAAGATCTATCAGGTAGCGGGGAAGAGACCCAGTACTTC. Its translation is CASSQDLSGSGEETQYF.

V is TRBV2 and J is TRBJ1-1; TRBD1 matches 9 bases. This CDR3 is 15 amino acids long. The junction had 10 bases not matched to a gene; V was cut back by 5 bases and J by 6 bases. Germline V gene lookup returns CDR1 SNHLY and CDR2 FYNNEI. CDR3 DNA sequence: TGTGCCAGCAGTACCCTACAGGGGGCGAGGGCTGAAGCTTTCTTT. This sequence encodes CASSTLQGARAEAFF.

This clone was found once. The chain employs TRBV11-2 and TRBJ2-7; D is possibly TRBD2 (5 bases). Trimming shortened V by 4 bases and J by 0 bases, and 13 bases separated the two germline ends. CDR3 length: 15 residues. The germline V gene has CDR1 SGHAT and CDR2 FQNNGV. The CDR3 sequence is CASSSTRGLSYEQYF. The CDR3 nucleotides read TGTGCCAGCAGCTCGACTCGGGGTCTCTCCTACGAGCAGTACTTC.

This clone has only one observation. V and J are TRBV3-1 (or the pseudogene TRBV3-2) and TRBJ2-2, with D tentatively TRBD1 (6 bases). With 8 bases removed from V and 4 bases from J, the gap between germline ends came to 14 bases. Germline CDR1 reads LGHDT; CDR2 reads YNNKEL (reference sequence). This CDR3 has 14 amino acids. CDR3 protein: CASRDGQSTGELFF. As DNA, the CDR3 is TGTGCCAGCCGCGATGGACAGTCCACCGGGGAGCTGTTTTTT.

CDR3: CASSQGTLNTEAFF. CDR3 DNA: TGTGCCAGCAGCCAAGGGACATTGAACACTGAAGCTTTCTTT. The chain is built from TRBV3-1 (or the pseudogene TRBV3-2) and TRBJ1-1, with a tentative D call TRBD1 (5 bases). This CDR3 has 14 residues. V lost 1 base and J 0 bases, leaving 6 bases between the germline ends. CDR1 is LGHDT, CDR2 YNNKEL, per germline (reference sequence).

In DNA form, the CDR3 reads TGTGCCAGCAGCTTATCCGGGGGGAAGATTTCCTACGAGCAGTACTTC. Its translation is CASSLSGGKISYEQYF. The gene calls are TRBV5-4 and TRBJ2-7; 7 bases map to TRBD2. This CDR3 has 16 amino acids. Germline assignment: CDR1 SGHNT and CDR2 YYREEE (reference sequence). J lost 1 base, V lost 2 bases, and 9 bases had no gene match.

V and J are TRBV6-5 and TRBJ1-2, with D possibly being TRBD1 (5 bases). Germline lookup yields CDR1 MNHEY and CDR2 SVGAGI. Trimming stripped 4 bases from V and 0 bases from J, with 12 bases between. The CDR3 loop spans 15 amino acids. The CDR3 loop is CASSLYRSSNYGYTF. In nucleotides, the CDR3 is TGTGCCAGCAGTTTATACAGGAGTTCTAACTATGGCTACACCTTC.

V and J are TRBV7-9 and TRBJ1-5, with D uncertain. Trimming pared 1 base from V and 0 bases from J, leaving 13 bases between. The CDR3 contains 17 residues. The germline CDR1 and CDR2 sequences are SEHNR and FQNEAQ (reference sequence). The CDR3 coding sequence is TGTGCCAGCAGCTTAGTTGTGGGCGCCTATAGCAATCAGCCCCAGCATTTT. It codes for CASSLVVGAYSNQPQHF. Full variable domain (outside the CDR3, taken from reference TRBV7-9 and TRBJ1-5): DTGVSQNPRHKITKRGQNVTFRCDPISEHNRLYWYRQTLGQGPEFLTYFQNEAQLEKSRLLSDRFSAERPKGSFSTLEIQRTEQGDSAMYLCASSLVVGAYSNQPQHFGDGTRLSIL.

The rearrangement links TRBV3-1 (or the pseudogene TRBV3-2) to TRBJ2-6; 8 nucleotides match TRBD2. CDR1 is LGHDT and CDR2 is YNNKEL in the germline V gene (reference sequence). V was pared by 4 bases and J by 0 bases, with 8 bases of the junction left unmatched. This CDR3 contains 18 residues. CDR3 bases: TGTGCCAGCAGCCCCCCGCGGGGGGCGGCCTCTGGGGCCAACGTCCTGACTTTC. It specifies CASSPPRGAASGANVLTF.

The chain joins TRBV5-8 to TRBJ1-5, with 9 bases fitting TRBD1. The germline V gene has CDR1 SGHTS and CDR2 YDEGEE. Germline trimming cut 3 bases from V and 7 bases from J; bases unmatched to any gene: 5. This CDR3 has 14 residues. CDR3 loop: CASSYTGGGQPQHF. The CDR3 DNA is TGTGCCAGCAGCTACACAGGGGGCGGGCAGCCCCAGCATTTT.

The chain employs TRBV5-5 and TRBJ2-2, with D hard to call. This CDR3 is 13 amino acids long. Germline V CDR1 and CDR2: SGHKS, YYEKEE (reference sequence). Deletions cut 7 bases from V and 4 bases from J, with 11 bases between. CDR3 DNA: TGTGCCAGCGGCTATCGGTTCACCGGGGAGCTGTTTTTT. It encodes CASGYRFTGELFF.

The chain joins TRBV6-2 or TRBV6-3 to TRBJ2-7; D remains unclear. The CDR3 totals 11 residues. V lost 6 bases and J 3 bases, leaving 6 bases between the germline ends. CDR1 MNHEY and CDR2 SVGEGT come from the germline V gene. CDR3 sequence reads: CASSHYYEQYF. CDR3 sequence (DNA): TGTGCCAGCAGCCATTACTACGAGCAGTACTTC.

The chain links TRBV7-9 to TRBJ2-2; maybe TRBD1 (5 bases). Between the trimmed V and J ends, which lost 4 bases and 4 bases, there was a span of 13 bases. CDR1 is SEHNR, CDR2 FQNEAQ, per germline (reference sequence). CDR3 size: 15 residues. CDR3 nucleotides: TGTGCCAGCAGCTCGGGCAGGGCGCGCACCGGGGAGCTGTTTTTT. Amino acid sequence: CASSSGRARTGELFF.